These 14 T cell receptor beta chains were all obtained from the same sample, sequenced in a study of OX40 agonist ivuxolimab in advanced cancers. Clones were sequenced by immunoSEQ multiplex PCR, and TCRdb holds only the in-frame ones, with some missing. The sample holds 55,000 to 60,000 clones, 80% to 85% seen once. This sample comprised CD4+ or CD8+ T cells sorted from blood, obtained in a trial of the OX40 agonist ivuxolimab. The receptors derive from an adult with an advanced solid tumor such as melanoma, head and neck, liver or kidney cancer.

The chain employs TRBV13 and TRBJ2-7, with D unclear. CDR1 is PRHDT, CDR2 FYEKMQ, per germline (reference sequence). Between the trimmed V and J ends, which lost 0 bases and 5 bases, there was a span of 23 bases. The CDR3 has 18 residues. The CDR3 here is CASSLGDVFLMGRNEQYF. CDR3 in DNA: TGTGCCAGCAGCTTAGGGGACGTGTTCTTGATGGGTAGGAACGAGCAGTACTTC. Together with reference TRBV13 and TRBJ2-7, the CDR3 gives the full variable domain: AAGVIQSPRHLIKEKRETATLKCYPIPRHDTVYWYQQGPGQDPQFLISFYEKMQSDKGSIPDRFSAQQFSDYHSELNMSSLELGDSALYFCASSLGDVFLMGRNEQYFGPGTRLTVT.

The genes are TRBV28 and TRBJ2-2, with D possibly being TRBD1 (7 bases). Per germline, CDR1 MDHEN and CDR2 SYDVKM. The CDR3 is 16 residues long. Deletions cut 5 bases from V and 4 bases from J, with 17 bases between. The CDR3 DNA is TGTGCCAGCAGTGGAGGGGGCTACTTGGGCACCGGGGAGCTGTTTTTT. It translates to CASSGGGYLGTGELFF.

V gene TRBV28 combines with J gene TRBJ1-2; D gene unclear. Trimming shortened V by 10 bases and J by 4 bases, and 10 bases separated the two germline ends. Germline V CDR1 and CDR2: MDHEN, SYDVKM. The CDR3 spans 11 residues. In DNA form, the CDR3 reads TGTGCCACACAGTCATCCTATGGCTACACCTTC. Translated, it gives CATQSSYGYTF.

This sequence joins TRBV5-4 and TRBJ1-2, with 7 bases lining up with TRBD1. This CDR3 has 14 amino acids. With 2 bases clipped from V and 8 bases from J, the junction kept 9 bases outside the gene matches. Per germline, CDR1 SGHNT and CDR2 YYREEE (reference sequence). CDR3 sequence: CASSFGTVRQGYTF. The CDR3 DNA sequence: TGTGCCAGCAGCTTCGGGACAGTCCGGCAGGGCTACACCTTC.

CDR3 region: CASSLQGGYEQYF. The CDR3 coding sequence is TGTGCCAGCAGTTTACAGGGTGGGTACGAGCAGTACTTC. The chain has TRBV27 and TRBJ2-5; D is possibly TRBD1 (5 bases). The DNA matches TRBJ2-7 better at its end, which makes the J call doubtful. Germline loops: CDR1 MNHEY, CDR2 SMNVEV (reference sequence). The CDR3 extends over 13 amino acids.

The table lists this clone with a count of one. The rearrangement uses TRBV5-1 and TRBJ1-3; no clear D. Germline loops: CDR1 SGHRS, CDR2 YFSETQ. The length of the CDR3 is 16 residues. The V end was cut by 4 bases, the J end by 1 base, with 15 bases between. DNA of the CDR3: TGCGCCAGCAGCGCCGCCCCCGGGTTTTCTGGAAACACCATATATTTT. It codes for CASSAAPGFSGNTIYF.

This clone was seen once. The chain carries TRBV14 and TRBJ2-1; no clear D gene. The CDR3 has 15 residues. V was cut by 1 base and J by 8 bases, with 15 bases left in between. The germline gives CDR1 SGHDN, CDR2 FVKESK. Written as DNA, the CDR3 is TGTGCCAGCAGCCAAGTCCTGGGTCTTGGGCATGAGCAGTTCTTC. The encoded protein is CASSQVLGLGHEQFF.

CDR3 DNA: TGCGCCAGCAGGGTACGGACAGACCTTAACTATGGCTACACCTTC. This encodes CASRVRTDLNYGYTF. This sequence joins TRBV5-1 and TRBJ1-2, with D tentatively TRBD1 (6 bases). Trimming shortened V by 5 bases and J by 1 base, and 15 bases separated the two germline ends. The CDR3 totals 15 residues. Germline V gene sequence: CDR1 SGHRS, CDR2 YFSETQ.

The rearrangement links TRBV29-1 to TRBJ1-1, with a weak D call TRBD1 (5 bases). CDR1 and CDR2 (germline): SQVTM, ANQGSEA. CDR3 length equals 12 residues. V lost 4 bases and J lost 6, with 12 bases in between. The CDR3 DNA is TGCAGCGTTGGTTCAGGGATCCCTGAAGCTTTCTTT. Its protein product is CSVGSGIPEAFF.

The gene calls are TRBV6-1 and TRBJ2-7; unclear D gene. The V gene's germline CDR1 is MNHNS and CDR2 SASEGT. The CDR3 covers 12 residues. V was cut by 10 bases and J by 2 bases, with 12 bases left in between. Written as DNA, the CDR3 is TGTGCCATCCAACCCAGCGCCTACGAGCAGTACTTC. It is translated as CAIQPSAYEQYF.

V usage is TRBV27 and J usage is TRBJ2-5, with TRBD2 matching 8 bases. V shed 3 bases, J shed 2 bases, and the junction held 5 bases outside the gene matches. The CDR3 is 15 amino acids. Looked up from germline, CDR1 is MNHEY and CDR2 is SMNVEV (reference sequence). This CDR3 is CASSFPRGAQETQYF. As DNA, the CDR3 is TGTGCCAGCAGTTTCCCGCGGGGGGCGCAAGAGACCCAGTACTTC.

V and J are TRBV6-1 and TRBJ2-5; the match to TRBD1 covers 9 bases. This CDR3 is 13 amino acids long. Losses at the gene ends were 10 bases for V and 5 bases for J; bases not matched to a gene: 8. Per the germline V gene, CDR1 is MNHNS and CDR2 is SASEGT. The CDR3 DNA sequence: TGTGCCATCCTACAGGGGGCGGCTGAGACCCAGTACTTC. Residues: CAILQGAAETQYF.

This rearrangement joins TRBV5-5 to TRBJ2-1; 13 bases are shared with TRBD2. The trim removed 2 bases at V and 14 bases at J, leaving 7 bases unmatched. This CDR3 has 14 residues. CDR1 and CDR2 (germline): SGHKS, YYEKEE (reference sequence). CDR3 DNA: TGTGCCAGCAGCTTTGGGACTAGCGGGGCCGCAGAGTTCTTC. Translating gives CASSFGTSGAAEFF. The variable domain in full, with the rest retrieved from reference TRBV5-5 and TRBJ2-1, is DAGVTQSPTHLIKTRGQQVTLRCSPISGHKSVSWYQQVLGQGPQFIFQYYEKEERGRGNFPDRFSARQFPNYSSELNVNALLLGDSALYLCASSFGTSGAAEFFGPGTRLTVL.

The count of this clone is one. The J gene is TRBJ1-1, the V gene TRBV5-1; no definite D call. V lost 0 bases to trimming and J lost 1 base, with 7 bases between them. Germline V gene data show CDR1 as SGHRS and CDR2 as YFSETQ. The CDR3 extends over 14 amino acids. The CDR3 sequence is CASSLVAGNTEAFF. CDR3 bases: TGCGCCAGCAGCTTGGTCGCCGGGAACACTGAAGCTTTCTTT.